The next 32 T cell receptor beta chains were all read from a single sample in a study of control samples from healthy donors and cancer patients. Assay used: immunoSEQ multiplex PCR; TCRdb lists only in-frame clones, some missing. This table holds 390,000 or so clones, about nine tenths found once. The sample was PBMCs. These receptors were collected from a man aged 35 to 55 with head and neck cancer.

The chain links TRBV4-3 to TRBJ2-7; no reliable D call. Per the germline V gene, CDR1 is LGHNA and CDR2 is YSLEER. The CDR3 totals 14 residues. The V gene lost 0 bases and the J gene lost 1 base, with 7 bases spanning the gap. CDR3 region: CASSQDHRSYEQYF. CDR3 DNA: TGCGCCAGCAGCCAAGATCACCGATCCTACGAGCAGTACTTC.

The gene calls are TRBV18 and TRBJ2-5; 7 bases match TRBD1. Germline V CDR1 and CDR2: KGHSH, LQKENI. Unmatched junction bases numbered 9, after V lost 3 bases and J lost 5 bases. This CDR3 is built from 15 residues. The CDR3 coding sequence is TGTGCCAGCTCACCGAACAGGGGTGTAGGGGAGACCCAGTACTTC. Translated, it gives CASSPNRGVGETQYF.

This clone was observed a single time. The V gene is TRBV28, the J gene TRBJ2-2, with a possible D match to TRBD2 (6 bases). Deletions cut 10 bases from V and 4 bases from J, with 10 bases between. The V gene's germline CDR1 is MDHEN and CDR2 SYDVKM. The CDR3 is made up of 12 amino acids. CDR3 bases: TGTGCCATCCGGAGGGGCACCGGGGAGCTGTTTTTT. Translated: CAIRRGTGELFF.

The rearrangement links TRBV5-1 to TRBJ2-5; a weak D match, TRBD1 (6 bases). Trimming took off 3 bases at V and 2 bases at J, with 14 bases between the two ends. The CDR3 length is 15 residues. Germline-derived CDR1 and CDR2 are SGHRS and YFSETQ. This chain's CDR3 is CASSSRDNLQETQYF. The CDR3 region has the DNA TGCGCCAGCAGCTCCCGGGACAACTTACAAGAGACCCAGTACTTC.

The rearrangement joins TRBV28 to TRBJ1-3; unclear D gene. The CDR3 sequence is 14 residues long. Trimming pared 8 bases from V and 0 bases from J, leaving 11 bases between. The germline V gene has CDR1 MDHEN and CDR2 SYDVKM. CDR3 in amino acids: CASHPSSSGNTIYF. CDR3 DNA sequence: TGTGCCAGCCACCCGTCTTCCTCTGGAAACACCATATATTTT.

The chain couples TRBV3-1 (or the pseudogene TRBV3-2) to TRBJ2-3, with D perhaps matching TRBD2 (6 bases). Trimming removed 2 bases at V and 2 bases at J, with 8 bases between. Germline loops: CDR1 LGHDT, CDR2 YNNKEL (reference sequence). The CDR3 extends over 14 amino acids. This CDR3 reads CASSQTGVTDTQYF. CDR3 bases: TGTGCCAGCAGCCAAACGGGGGTCACAGATACGCAGTATTTT.

The chain uses TRBV5-1 and TRBJ2-2; 11 bases match TRBD1. This CDR3 contains 15 residues. Germline values: CDR1 SGHRS, CDR2 YFSETQ. The J segment lost 4 bases and the V segment lost 3 bases, leaving 2 bases of the junction unmatched. The chain's CDR3 is CASSSGQGATGELFF. In DNA, the CDR3 is TGCGCCAGCAGCTCCGGACAGGGGGCCACCGGGGAGCTGTTTTTT.

The chain is built from TRBV18 and TRBJ2-7, with D possibly called TRBD1 or TRBD2 (5 bases each). The V gene's germline CDR1 is KGHSH and CDR2 LQKENI. Trimming took off 0 bases at V and 7 bases at J, with 16 bases between the two ends. The CDR3 is 15 amino acids. CDR3 DNA: TGTGCCAGCTCACCACCGGGGACCAGAGGAGGTGAGCAGTACTTC. This translates into CASSPPGTRGGEQYF.

The chain links TRBV29-1 to TRBJ2-1; 8 bases match TRBD1. This CDR3 is 16 amino acids long. Germline lookup yields CDR1 SQVTM and CDR2 ANQGSEA. V was pared by 2 bases and J by 6 bases, with 12 bases of the junction left unmatched. This CDR3 is CSVELPRGPQGNEQFF. The CDR3 coding sequence is TGCAGCGTTGAACTACCCAGGGGGCCTCAAGGCAATGAGCAGTTCTTC.

This chain connects TRBV24-1 to TRBJ2-2; 7 bases agree with TRBD2. Germline V CDR1 and CDR2: KGHDR, SFDVKD. The trim removed 1 base at V and 4 bases at J, leaving 2 bases unmatched. The CDR3 is 15 residues long. The CDR3 spells CATSDFREGTGELFF. In DNA, the CDR3 is TGTGCCACCAGTGATTTCAGGGAGGGCACCGGGGAGCTGTTTTTT.

The chain uses TRBV28 and TRBJ1-5; TRBD1 aligns across 8 bases. The CDR3 length is 15 residues. The germline gives CDR1 MDHEN, CDR2 SYDVKM. After removal of 4 bases from V and 0 bases from J, the junction contained 2 bases not matched to a gene. CDR3 nucleotides: TGTGCCAGCAGTTCAACAGGGGGTAGCAATCAGCCCCAGCATTTT. It is translated as CASSSTGGSNQPQHF.

The rearrangement uses TRBV6-1 and TRBJ1-1, with D uncertain. In germline, CDR1 is MNHNS, CDR2 SASEGT. The CDR3 loop spans 14 amino acids. V was pared by 3 bases and J by 2 bases, with 10 bases between. The CDR3 nucleotides read TGTGCCAGCAGTGATTGGAGGGCTAACACTGAAGCTTTCTTT. Translation gives CASSDWRANTEAFF.

The gene calls are TRBV30 and TRBJ2-1, with 8 positions matching TRBD2. V trimming: 2 bases; J trimming: 0 bases; junction bases outside the gene matches: 6. The CDR3 loop spans 16 amino acids. Germline-derived CDR1 and CDR2 are GTSNPN and SVGIG (reference sequence). For the CDR3, the DNA is TGTGCCTGGAGTAGTGGCGGACTAGCCTCCTACAATGAGCAGTTCTTC. This sequence encodes CAWSSGGLASYNEQFF.

CDR3 nucleotide sequence: TGTGCCAGTAGTATGACGGTGAACACTGAAGCTTTCTTT. As protein: CASSMTVNTEAFF. This chain links TRBV19 with TRBJ1-1; D not resolved. CDR1 and CDR2 from the germline V gene are LNHDA and SQIVND (reference sequence). V was shortened by 3 bases and J by 0 bases, with 5 bases between the two germline ends. The length of the CDR3 is 13 residues.

The V call is TRBV7-9, the J call TRBJ2-3, with D possibly TRBD2 on 6 matching bases. V dropped 4 bases and J dropped 0 bases, with 14 bases sitting between them. The V gene's germline CDR1 is SEHNR and CDR2 FQNEAQ (reference sequence). The CDR3 consists of 16 residues. CDR3 in amino acids: CASSSVLASSTDTQYF. The CDR3 bases are TGTGCCAGCAGCTCTGTACTAGCCTCTAGCACAGATACGCAGTATTTT. Looking up the rest from reference TRBV7-9 and TRBJ2-3 gives the full variable domain: DTGVSQNPRHKITKRGQNVTFRCDPISEHNRLYWYRQTLGQGPEFLTYFQNEAQLEKSRLLSDRFSAERPKGSFSTLEIQRTEQGDSAMYLCASSSVLASSTDTQYFGPGTRLTVL.

The chain uses TRBV6-6 and TRBJ2-7, with TRBD1 identical over 9 bases. The CDR3 contains 14 residues. The germline gives CDR1 MNHNY, CDR2 SVGAGI (reference sequence). The ends lost 7 bases at V and 4 bases at J; junction bases unmatched: 8. The DNA of the CDR3 is TGTGCCAGCATTACCGGGACAGGGTTTTACGAGCAGTACTTC. It is translated as CASITGTGFYEQYF.

J is TRBJ1-5 and V is TRBV27, with a possible D match to TRBD1 (6 bases). The germline CDR1 and CDR2 sequences are MNHEY and SMNVEV (reference sequence). V lost 2 bases to trimming and J lost 0 bases, with 11 bases between them. This CDR3 is 16 amino acids long. The DNA of the CDR3 is TGTGCCAGCAGTTTACGGGGGGCCTTTAGCAATCAGCCCCAGCATTTT. Amino acids: CASSLRGAFSNQPQHF.

CDR3 amino acids: CASSLGQGTHYGYTF. CDR3 DNA sequence: TGCGCCAGCAGCTTGGGACAGGGTACTCACTATGGCTACACCTTC. This chain joins TRBV5-1 and TRBJ1-2; the match to TRBD1 covers 7 bases. Germline trimming cut 0 bases from V and 3 bases from J; bases unmatched to any gene: 5. CDR1 is SGHRS, CDR2 YFSETQ, per germline. CDR3 size: 15 residues.

This clone was detected a few times. The rearrangement links TRBV28 to TRBJ2-5; no clear D gene. Trimming removed 6 bases from V and 2 bases from J, with 13 bases in between. This CDR3 comprises 14 residues. Germline assignment: CDR1 MDHEN and CDR2 SYDVKM. This chain's CDR3 is CASSKMGSQETQYF. The CDR3 DNA follows: TGTGCCAGCAGCAAAATGGGTTCACAAGAGACCCAGTACTTC.

This clone was recorded once. This sequence joins TRBV5-6 and TRBJ2-1; 8 nucleotides line up with TRBD2. The germline CDR1 and CDR2 sequences are SGHDT and YYEEEE. J was trimmed by 9 bases and V by 4 bases; bases with no gene match: 15. The CDR3 spans 16 residues. CDR3: CASSGVGSGSEVEQFF. CDR3 nucleotide sequence: TGTGCCAGCAGCGGAGTGGGGAGCGGGAGCGAGGTTGAGCAGTTCTTC.

This clone appeared a single time. The CDR3, as DNA: TGTGCCAGCAGGCGGCCAGGATACAATGAGCAGTTCTTC. Translating it yields CASRRPGYNEQFF. The V gene is TRBV27, the J gene TRBJ2-1; D uncertain. Germline-derived CDR1 and CDR2 are MNHEY and SMNVEV (reference sequence). This CDR3 region has 13 residues. V was shortened by 6 bases and J by 4 bases, with 10 bases between the two germline ends.

This rearrangement joins TRBV30 to TRBJ1-5; no clear D. There are 13 residues in the CDR3. Germline V CDR1 and CDR2: GTSNPN, SVGIG (reference sequence). The germline V and J ends were trimmed by 2 bases and 0 bases, with 5 bases remaining between them. CDR3 residues: CAWSRDSNQPQHF. The CDR3 DNA reads as TGTGCCTGGAGTCGGGATAGCAATCAGCCCCAGCATTTT.

The chain recombines TRBV3-1 (or the pseudogene TRBV3-2) with TRBJ2-1; D uncertain. The germline gives CDR1 LGHDT, CDR2 YNNKEL (reference sequence). V was trimmed by 1 base and J by 5 bases, leaving 3 bases between them. The CDR3 loop spans 12 amino acids. CDR3 bases: TGTGCCAGCAGCCAAGTGCACAATGAGCAGTTCTTC. Translating it yields CASSQVHNEQFF.

The genes are TRBV11-2 and TRBJ1-6; D call uncertain. The CDR3 covers 18 residues. Trimming pared 0 bases from V and 0 bases from J, leaving 12 bases between. Per germline, CDR1 SGHAT and CDR2 FQNNGV. The CDR3 sequence is CASSLDHDLSSYNSPLHF. DNA of the CDR3: TGTGCCAGCAGCTTAGATCATGACCTGAGCTCCTATAATTCACCCCTCCACTTT.

V gene TRBV25-1 combines with J gene TRBJ2-2; the D is unclear. The CDR3 consists of 9 residues. V was cut by 9 bases and J by 5 bases, with 1 base left in between. Germline V gene sequence: CDR1 MGHDK, CDR2 SYGVNS. The CDR3 bases are TGTGCCAGGACCGGGGAGCTGTTTTTT. Translated, it gives CARTGELFF.

The chain carries TRBV12-3 or TRBV12-4 and TRBJ1-5, with no clear D. The CDR3 is 13 amino acids. The V and J ends lost 6 bases and 4 bases respectively, with 10 bases between them. CDR3 protein: CASSAAENQPQHF. The CDR3 DNA is TGTGCCAGCAGCGCCGCCGAAAATCAGCCCCAGCATTTT.

This clone was seen a single time. The V and J genes are TRBV27 and TRBJ2-7; D might be TRBD1 (6 bases). Germline V gene data show CDR1 as MNHEY and CDR2 as SMNVEV (reference sequence). This CDR3 is 16 amino acids long. The V and J ends lost 6 bases and 0 bases respectively, with 18 bases between them. In nucleotides, the CDR3 is TGTGCCAGCAGCCAAAAGGACAGAAAGAGCTCCTACGAGCAGTACTTC. This sequence encodes CASSQKDRKSSYEQYF.

V gene TRBV24-1 combines with J gene TRBJ2-2; D unresolved. V was clipped by 8 bases and J by 2 bases, with 14 bases between them. The CDR3 runs to 15 residues. The germline gives CDR1 KGHDR, CDR2 SFDVKD. The CDR3 region has the DNA TGTGCCACCAAGACCGGGCCACCCAACACCGGGGAGCTGTTTTTT. Its protein product is CATKTGPPNTGELFF.

The V and J genes are TRBV30 and TRBJ1-4; D ambiguous. The CDR3 covers 12 residues. V lost 5 bases and J lost 2, with 6 bases in between. From germline, CDR1 is GTSNPN and CDR2 SVGIG (reference sequence). Here the CDR3 DNA reads TGTGCCTGGCGACCGACTAATGAAAAACTGTTTTTT. Its translation: CAWRPTNEKLFF.

The J gene is TRBJ2-3, the V gene TRBV19; the D is unclear. The V gene's germline CDR1 is LNHDA and CDR2 SQIVND (reference sequence). The CDR3 consists of 15 residues. Trimming stripped 3 bases from V and 2 bases from J, with 12 bases between. The CDR3 DNA reads TGTGCCAGTAGTATTAAGGCCAGAATCACAGATACGCAGTATTTT. It specifies CASSIKARITDTQYF.

This rearrangement joins TRBV15 to TRBJ2-3, with D maybe TRBD2 (6 bases). The germline V gene has CDR1 LNHNV and CDR2 YYDKDF (reference sequence). The CDR3 has 15 residues. V lost 0 bases and J lost 2, with 9 bases in between. CDR3 residues: CATSREGDFTDTQYF. CDR3 bases: TGTGCCACCAGCAGAGAAGGGGACTTCACAGATACGCAGTATTTT.

The gene calls are TRBV3-1 (or the pseudogene TRBV3-2) and TRBJ2-7; D is undetermined. Germline CDR1 LGHDT, CDR2 YNNKEL (reference sequence). The CDR3 runs to 13 residues. V lost 1 base to trimming and J lost 7 bases, with 11 bases between them. The CDR3 nucleotides read TGTGCCAGCAGCCAAGGCACCCCGCGGGAGCAGTACTTC. It yields the protein CASSQGTPREQYF.